This passage covers 12 T cell receptor beta chains from one sample sequenced in a study of T-cell memory formation after mild COVID-19. A single record per CDR3 protein comes from TCRdb applying MiXCR to the 5' RACE reads. This sample has fewer than 450,000 distinct CDR3 sequences, with 24% found just once. The sequenced sample was PBMCs or a T cell subset sorted from them (not recorded which). Source of these receptors: an adult woman who had mild COVID-19 (a few samples of this study predate the infection). Cell type and time point are not known.

A single count supports this clonotype. The junction departs from germline at one end; a sequencing error may be responsible. This chain connects TRBV7-2 to TRBJ2-5; TRBD1 or TRBD2 may be the D gene (5 bases each). The V gene's germline CDR1 is SGHTA and CDR2 FQGNSA. The CDR3 runs 15 residues. The CDR3 bases are TGTGCCAGCAGCCGCGCCGGGACCACCCAAGAGACCCAGCACTTC. Translating gives CASSRAGTTQETQHF.

This clonotype was picked up a small number of times. The chain uses TRBV18 and TRBJ2-7, with TRBD2 identical over 10 bases. The V gene's germline CDR1 is KGHSH and CDR2 LQKENI. The ends lost 5 bases at V and 3 bases at J; junction bases unmatched: 4. This CDR3 region has 14 residues. The CDR3 loop is CASSTGLALYEQYF. CDR3 DNA sequence: TGTGCCAGCTCAACGGGACTAGCGCTCTACGAGCAGTACTTC.

The chain links TRBV4-2 to TRBJ2-5, with no clear D. The CDR3 is made up of 13 amino acids. Per the germline V gene, CDR1 is LGHNA and CDR2 is YNFKEQ. V lost 1 base, J lost 2 bases, and 5 bases lay in between. CDR3 sequence (DNA): TGTGCCAGCAGCCAAGTCAGGCAAGAGACCCAGTACTTC. The encoded protein is CASSQVRQETQYF.

This clonotype was seen a handful of times. This chain connects TRBV7-9 to TRBJ1-1; unclear D gene. The CDR3 length is 14 residues. The ends were cut back, 5 bases at V and 0 bases at J, with 10 bases in the middle. In germline, CDR1 is SEHNR, CDR2 FQNEAQ (reference sequence). Here the CDR3 DNA reads TGTGCCAGCAGCCCTACCTACCTGAACACTGAAGCTTTCTTT. This gives the protein CASSPTYLNTEAFF.

This clonotype was detected a few times. The rearrangement uses TRBV6-2 or TRBV6-3 and TRBJ1-5; no clear D gene. The V and J ends lost 0 bases and 6 bases respectively, with 15 bases between them. The CDR3 has 16 residues. Germline lookup yields CDR1 MNHEY and CDR2 SVGEGT. The CDR3 is CASSYSPGRERQPQHF. The DNA for the CDR3 is TGTGCCAGCAGTTACTCTCCAGGCCGGGAGCGTCAGCCCCAGCATTTT.

This clonotype has only a few counts. The chain combines TRBV19 with TRBJ1-2; 7 nucleotides agree with TRBD1. This CDR3 spans 16 amino acids. Trimming cost V 6 bases and J 0 bases; bases outside gene matches: 10. Germline V CDR1 and CDR2: LNHDA, SQIVND (reference sequence). CDR3 region: CASRVIGQAANYGYTF. CDR3 nucleotides: TGTGCCAGTAGGGTTATCGGACAGGCAGCTAACTATGGCTACACCTTC.

The V and J genes are TRBV7-9 and TRBJ1-1; D perhaps matches TRBD1 (6 bases). The CDR3 is 17 amino acids. V dropped 5 bases and J dropped 4 bases, with 23 bases sitting between them. Looked up from germline, CDR1 is SEHNR and CDR2 is FQNEAQ (reference sequence). CDR3 residues: CASSHSNGGAGSTEAFF. The CDR3 DNA follows: TGTGCCAGCAGCCATTCTAATGGGGGGGCGGGTAGCACTGAAGCTTTCTTT.

Only a few counts were recorded for this clonotype. The genes are TRBV30 and TRBJ2-7, with D unresolved. Germline CDR1 reads GTSNPN; CDR2 reads SVGIG (reference sequence). With 1 base removed from V and 3 bases from J, the gap between germline ends came to 4 bases. The CDR3 loop spans 11 amino acids. The CDR3 sequence: CAWSEGYEQYF. CDR3 DNA sequence: TGTGCCTGGAGTGAAGGCTACGAGCAGTACTTC.

The rearrangement uses TRBV6-5 and TRBJ2-3, with 12 positions matching TRBD2. The germline CDR1 and CDR2 sequences are MNHEY and SVGAGI. CDR3 length equals 16 residues. The junction had 4 bases not matched to a gene; V was cut back by 4 bases and J by 2 bases. CDR3 sequence reads: CASSSLAGGNTDTQYF. The CDR3 nucleotides read TGTGCCAGCAGTTCCCTAGCGGGGGGGAACACAGATACGCAGTATTTT.

The V call is TRBV7-2, the J call TRBJ2-5; no clear D gene. The CDR3 totals 13 residues. Germline V gene lookup returns CDR1 SGHTA and CDR2 FQGNSA. V was clipped by 5 bases and J by 5 bases, with 12 bases between them. The CDR3 here is CASSPPPRETQYF. The CDR3, as DNA: TGTGCCAGCAGCCCCCCACCCAGGGAGACCCAGTACTTC.

This clonotype was detected ten times or more. The CDR3 nucleotides read TGTGCCAGCAGCCCCCAGCTGAACACTGAAGCTTTCTTT. Translated, it gives CASSPQLNTEAFF. The chain is built from TRBV11-2 and TRBJ1-1; D unresolved. The CDR3 runs to 13 residues. V shed 5 bases and J shed 0 bases, with 7 bases lying between them. Germline values: CDR1 SGHAT, CDR2 FQNNGV.

In its sample, this clonotype was seen a few times. The chain links TRBV12-3 or TRBV12-4 to TRBJ1-5; D may be TRBD1 (5 bases). The CDR3 has 13 residues. V lost 6 bases to trimming and J lost 2 bases, with 8 bases between them. The CDR3 DNA follows: TGTGCCAGCAGCGCACAGGGCAATCAGCCCCAGCATTTT. Translation: CASSAQGNQPQHF.